A single sample gave rise to the 32 T cell receptor beta chains below, sequenced in a study of shared clonotypes between healthy human individuals (dated by TCRdb to 2018 to 2021). The library was obtained by the immunoSEQ multiplex PCR assay. The table comes from immuneACCESS by way of TCRdb, which keeps in-frame sequences with V and J called. Part of the clones is missing from these tables; in studies checked, under half for an unresolved V gene and the rest for unknown reasons. Recorded for this sample are 750,000 to 1,000,000 clones; 85% to 95% of them occurred a single time. The top ten clonotypes cover 20% to 30% of the sample. For the CD8 naive samples, CD45RO-negative cells were positively selected for CCR7, yielding a CD45RA+CCR7+ population from which TemRA cells were excluded. The sample was naive CD8+ T cells sorted from blood. Read against the paper, the sample's cell subset or site label means: CD45RA+CCR7+. All receptors come from a man aged 25-45 years in good health.

The CDR3 bases are TGCAGCGTTGAAGGCAGAACGACACCGGGGAATGGCTACACCTTC. As protein: CSVEGRTTPGNGYTF. The gene calls are TRBV29-1 and TRBJ1-2; D unresolved. V was shortened by 1 base and J by 6 bases, with 18 bases between the two germline ends. Germline CDR1 SQVTM, CDR2 ANQGSEA. The CDR3 contains 15 residues.

About this clone: The same CDR3 arises from other DNA sequences in this sample as well. V usage is TRBV27 and J usage is TRBJ2-7, with TRBD2 identical over 13 bases. J lost 2 bases, V lost 5 bases, and 3 bases had no gene match. The CDR3 covers 15 residues. Germline V gene sequence: CDR1 MNHEY, CDR2 SMNVEV (reference sequence). In nucleotides, the CDR3 is TGTGCCAGCAGTCCTGGGACTAGCGGGGCCTACGAGCAGTACTTC. As protein: CASSPGTSGAYEQYF.

In its sample, this clone was seen a few times. The chain uses TRBV4-1 and TRBJ2-5, with no clear D. The CDR3 has 14 residues. Trimming removed 0 bases at V and 4 bases at J, with 9 bases between. Germline CDR1 reads MGHRA; CDR2 reads YSYEKL. In DNA form, the CDR3 reads TGCGCCAGCAGCCAAGATGATTCCCCAGAGACCCAGTACTTC. It encodes CASSQDDSPETQYF.

The chain has TRBV27 and TRBJ2-1; no definite D call. Trimming shortened V by 2 bases and J by 8 bases, and 7 bases separated the two germline ends. The V gene's germline CDR1 is MNHEY and CDR2 SMNVEV (reference sequence). CDR3 size: 12 residues. CDR3 region: CASSLVRDEQFF. In DNA form, the CDR3 reads TGTGCCAGCAGTTTAGTCCGGGATGAGCAGTTCTTC.

The chain employs TRBV10-2 and TRBJ2-1, with D uncertain. The germline V gene has CDR1 WSHSY and CDR2 SAAADI. The CDR3 sequence is 11 residues long. V was pared by 5 bases and J by 6 bases, with 5 bases between. The CDR3 DNA follows: TGCGCCAGCAGTCGGGCCAATGAGCAGTTCTTC. Amino acids: CASSRANEQFF.

V gene TRBV10-3 combines with J gene TRBJ2-1; 10 bases line up with TRBD2. Per germline, CDR1 ENHRY and CDR2 SYGVKD. The CDR3 covers 18 residues. J gave up 0 bases and V 3 bases, and 8 bases lay outside the gene matches. CDR3 residues: CAISESLTSGSSYNEQFF. In DNA, the CDR3 is TGTGCCATCAGTGAATCGTTGACTAGCGGGTCCTCCTACAATGAGCAGTTCTTC.

This clone was counted once. This chain joins TRBV28 and TRBJ2-1; D is uncertain. CDR1 is MDHEN and CDR2 is SYDVKM in the germline V gene. Trimming removed 5 bases from V and 4 bases from J, with 15 bases in between. The CDR3 totals 15 residues. CDR3 protein: CASSNQPSGYNEQFF. In DNA, the CDR3 is TGTGCCAGCAGTAACCAGCCGTCGGGTTACAATGAGCAGTTCTTC.

The chain combines TRBV14 with TRBJ2-1; TRBD2 matches 12 bases. Germline V gene data show CDR1 as SGHDN and CDR2 as FVKESK. V gave up 1 base and J gave up 8 bases; unmatched junction bases: 9. The length of the CDR3 is 17 residues. CDR3 protein: CASSQAGLAGIGHEQFF. The CDR3 DNA reads TGTGCCAGCAGCCAAGCTGGACTAGCGGGAATAGGCCATGAGCAGTTCTTC.

This chain joins TRBV29-1 and TRBJ2-7, with 10 nucleotides matching TRBD2. Germline CDR1 SQVTM, CDR2 ANQGSEA. V lost 0 bases, J lost 5 bases, and 7 bases stayed unmatched. The CDR3 is 15 residues long. CDR3 sequence reads: CSVEEASGRSDEQYF. In DNA form, the CDR3 reads TGCAGCGTTGAAGAAGCTAGCGGGAGAAGCGACGAGCAGTACTTC.

J is TRBJ2-7 and V is TRBV5-6; D gene ambiguous. V gave up 2 bases and J gave up 0 bases, with 9 bases separating them. This CDR3 spans 14 amino acids. Germline-derived CDR1 and CDR2 are SGHDT and YYEEEE. CDR3 nucleotide sequence: TGTGCCAGCAGCTTCGCCCAAAGCTCCTACGAGCAGTACTTC. It is translated as CASSFAQSSYEQYF. Variable domain in full (rest from reference TRBV5-6 and TRBJ2-7): DAGVTQSPTHLIKTRGQQVTLRCSPKSGHDTVSWYQQALGQGPQFIFQYYEEEERQRGNFPDRFSGHQFPNYSSELNVNALLLGDSALYLCASSFAQSSYEQYFGPGTRLTVT.

This rearrangement joins TRBV6-6 to TRBJ1-2; D ambiguous. CDR3 length equals 12 residues. V was shortened by 6 bases and J by 3 bases, with 8 bases between the two germline ends. Germline loops: CDR1 MNHNY, CDR2 SVGAGI (reference sequence). CDR3 sequence: CASRGPDYGYTF. Here the CDR3 DNA reads TGTGCCAGCAGGGGTCCTGACTATGGCTACACCTTC.

The chain combines TRBV9 with TRBJ1-3, with 8 bases matching TRBD1. This CDR3 has 17 amino acids. The V and J ends lost 3 bases and 4 bases, in that order; junction bases with no gene match: 12. Per germline, CDR1 SGDLS and CDR2 YYNGEE. In nucleotides, the CDR3 is TGTGCCAGCAGCGCAGGCGGTCGGGGACAGGCCGGAAACACCATATATTTT. As protein: CASSAGGRGQAGNTIYF. The variable domain in full, with the rest retrieved from reference TRBV9 and TRBJ1-3, is DSGVTQTPKHLITATGQRVTLRCSPRSGDLSVYWYQQSLDQGLQFLIQYYNGEERAKGNILERFSAQQFPDLHSELNLSSLELGDSALYFCASSAGGRGQAGNTIYFGEGSWLTVV.

V gene TRBV28 combines with J gene TRBJ2-2; no firm D call. The CDR3 sequence is 13 residues long. The germline V gene encodes CDR1 MDHEN and CDR2 SYDVKM. Trimming removed 3 bases from V and 3 bases from J, with 5 bases in between. CDR3 in DNA: TGTGCCAGCAGTTTCAGATACACCGGGGAGCTGTTTTTT. As protein: CASSFRYTGELFF.

CDR3: CASSHLTEAFF. The CDR3 DNA follows: TGTGCCAGCAGCCATTTGACTGAAGCTTTCTTT. The gene calls are TRBV11-2 and TRBJ1-1; D not resolved. The germline CDR1 and CDR2 sequences are SGHAT and FQNNGV. This CDR3 has 11 amino acids. Trimming cost V 5 bases and J 5 bases, with 6 bases left between them.

V is TRBV4-1 and J is TRBJ2-1; 8 bases line up with TRBD1. This CDR3 has 15 residues. V dropped 4 bases and J dropped 4; count of bases not matched to a gene: 6. The germline V gene encodes CDR1 MGHRA and CDR2 YSYEKL. The CDR3 DNA is TGCGCCAGCAGCCCCCTAGGGACAGGTTACAATGAGCAGTTCTTC. Translated, it gives CASSPLGTGYNEQFF.

This clone was detected only once. The J gene is TRBJ2-7, the V gene TRBV28, with D hard to call. The V and J ends lost 2 bases and 7 bases respectively, with 6 bases between them. This CDR3 is built from 11 residues. From germline, CDR1 is MDHEN and CDR2 SYDVKM. CDR3 sequence (DNA): TGTGCCAGCAGTTTAGCCGAAGAGCAGTACTTC. Translating gives CASSLAEEQYF.

J is TRBJ2-7 and V is TRBV11-2; no reliable D call. The germline V and J ends were trimmed by 2 bases and 0 bases, with 8 bases remaining between them. CDR1 is SGHAT, CDR2 FQNNGV, per germline. CDR3 length: 14 residues. CDR3 sequence: CASSLKPSSYEQYF. The CDR3 region has the DNA TGTGCCAGCAGCTTAAAACCGAGCTCCTACGAGCAGTACTTC.

V usage is TRBV27 and J usage is TRBJ1-4; D is undetermined. The V gene's germline CDR1 is MNHEY and CDR2 SMNVEV (reference sequence). The V end lost 6 bases, the J end lost 8 bases, and 16 bases lay between the germline ends. The CDR3 sequence is 14 residues long. In nucleotides, the CDR3 is TGTGCCAGCAGGTTGGGGATAGAGGAGGAAAAACTGTTTTTT. Protein sequence: CASRLGIEEEKLFF.

The rearrangement joins TRBV2 to TRBJ2-7, with a weak D call TRBD2 (5 bases). From germline, CDR1 is SNHLY and CDR2 FYNNEI. This CDR3 contains 11 residues. Between the trimmed V and J ends, which lost 10 bases and 5 bases, there was a span of 12 bases. CDR3 bases: TGTGCCACCAATAGAGGGCACGAGCAGTACTTC. It encodes CATNRGHEQYF.

CDR3 coding DNA: TGTGCCAGCAGCCCTAAGGAGCAGGACCTCTACACCGGGGAGCTGTTTTTT. Protein product: CASSPKEQDLYTGELFF. The rearrangement links TRBV4-2 to TRBJ2-2, with unresolved D. The CDR3 is 17 amino acids. Germline-derived CDR1 and CDR2 are LGHNA and YNFKEQ. With 4 bases removed from V and 3 bases from J, the gap between germline ends came to 18 bases.

V is TRBV27 and J is TRBJ2-7; 11 nucleotides line up with TRBD2. The CDR3 totals 14 residues. Losses at the gene ends were 3 bases for V and 3 bases for J; bases not matched to a gene: 1. Germline V gene lookup returns CDR1 MNHEY and CDR2 SMNVEV (reference sequence). This chain's CDR3 is CASSFSGRVYEQYF. The DNA for the CDR3 is TGTGCCAGCAGTTTTAGCGGGAGGGTCTACGAGCAGTACTTC.

This chain joins TRBV7-9 and TRBJ1-4; D gene ambiguous. Per the germline V gene, CDR1 is SEHNR and CDR2 is FQNEAQ (reference sequence). This CDR3 comprises 17 residues. Between the trimmed V and J ends, which lost 1 base and 6 bases, there was a span of 18 bases. CDR3 DNA: TGTGCCAGCAGCTTAGTCGGAGGCCCCCAGATACATGAAAAACTGTTTTTT. Translation: CASSLVGGPQIHEKLFF.

This chain joins TRBV5-1 and TRBJ2-1; D remains unclear. The germline CDR1 and CDR2 sequences are SGHRS and YFSETQ. Trimming took off 1 base at V and 7 bases at J, with 3 bases between the two ends. The CDR3 runs to 11 residues. The DNA of the CDR3 is TGCGCCAGCAGCTTGAATAATGAGCAGTTCTTC. It translates to CASSLNNEQFF.

The rearrangement links TRBV28 to TRBJ2-7, with 8 bases lining up with TRBD2. This CDR3 is 15 amino acids long. Germline-derived CDR1 and CDR2 are MDHEN and SYDVKM. The J segment lost 3 bases and the V segment lost 4 bases, leaving 8 bases of the junction unmatched. CDR3 loop: CASSSGTSLVYEQYF. In DNA, the CDR3 is TGTGCCAGCAGTTCAGGGACTAGTTTGGTCTACGAGCAGTACTTC.

This chain links TRBV7-8 with TRBJ2-3, with unresolved D. This CDR3 is built from 13 residues. V shed 5 bases and J shed 4 bases, with 10 bases lying between them. From germline, CDR1 is SGHVS and CDR2 FQNEAQ. The CDR3 region has the DNA TGTGCCAGCAGCCCGAACTCGGCAGATACGCAGTATTTT. Its translation: CASSPNSADTQYF.

This chain uses TRBV7-2 with TRBJ2-1; D call uncertain. The CDR3 loop spans 17 amino acids. V dropped 0 bases and J dropped 2 bases, with 14 bases sitting between them. Germline CDR1 reads SGHTA; CDR2 reads FQGNSA. CDR3 nucleotide sequence: TGTGCCAGCAGCTTAGCCCCCCCGGGCGCTACCTACAATGAGCAGTTCTTC. This gives the protein CASSLAPPGATYNEQFF.

CDR3 DNA sequence: TGTGCCAGCAGCTCTTCCGGAATGAACACTGAAGCTTTCTTT. Protein product: CASSSSGMNTEAFF. The rearrangement links TRBV28 to TRBJ1-1; no clear D gene. The ends were cut back, 6 bases at V and 0 bases at J, with 11 bases in the middle. The CDR3 is made up of 14 amino acids. CDR1 MDHEN and CDR2 SYDVKM come from the germline V gene.

The chain is built from TRBV5-1 and TRBJ1-4; D possibly corresponds to TRBD1 (6 bases). Germline V gives CDR1 SGHRS, CDR2 YFSETQ. The CDR3 totals 18 residues. V lost 7 bases to trimming and J lost 0 bases, with 22 bases between them. CDR3 coding DNA: TGCGCCAGCGGTTCAGGGACACTTCCGTCCGCAACTAATGAAAAACTGTTTTTT. The encoded protein is CASGSGTLPSATNEKLFF.

The V call is TRBV9, the J call TRBJ2-3; D possibly uses TRBD1 or TRBD2 (5 bases each). Germline V gene lookup returns CDR1 SGDLS and CDR2 YYNGEE. There are 15 residues in the CDR3. The V end was cut by 0 bases, the J end by 3 bases, with 11 bases between. In nucleotides, the CDR3 is TGTGCCAGCAGCGTAGGGGGGTCAGCGACAGATACGCAGTATTTT. Amino acid sequence: CASSVGGSATDTQYF.

The CDR3 DNA reads TGCAGCGTTTGCGCGGGAGACACCGGGGAGCTGTTTTTT. Its protein product is CSVCAGDTGELFF. This sequence joins TRBV29-1 and TRBJ2-2; 7 bases map to TRBD2. Trimming took 5 bases from V and 3 from J; bases not matched to a gene: 3. Germline lookup yields CDR1 SQVTM and CDR2 ANQGSEA. The CDR3 is 13 residues long.

This CDR3 is CASSLPGQGTYEQYF. CDR3 nucleotide sequence: TGTGCCAGCAGTTTACCGGGACAGGGAACCTACGAGCAGTACTTC. The V gene is TRBV27, the J gene TRBJ2-7; the match to TRBD1 covers 9 bases. The V gene end was trimmed by 2 bases and the J gene end by 2 bases; junction bases not matched to a gene: 4. The V gene's germline CDR1 is MNHEY and CDR2 SMNVEV (reference sequence). The CDR3 covers 15 residues.

J is TRBJ2-7 and V is TRBV6-1; D tentatively fits TRBD1 or TRBD2 (5 bases each). Germline V CDR1 and CDR2: MNHNS, SASEGT. This CDR3 contains 15 residues. Trimming removed 2 bases at V and 2 bases at J, with 13 bases between. The CDR3 nucleotides are TGTGCCAGCAGTGAATTCAGAGGGGACCCCTACGAGCAGTACTTC. This translates into CASSEFRGDPYEQYF.